This TCR beta chain originates from a study of blood T cell repertoires in COVID-19. Germline-derived CDR1 and CDR2 are SGHTA and FQGNSA. The CDR3 covers 12 residues. This clone was observed once. The junction shows a germline mismatch at one end, possibly a read error. Data came from immunoSEQ multiplex PCR; TCRdb stores just in-frame clones and leaves some out. Among over 20,000 clones listed, 83% were seen once. J is TRBJ2-1 and V is TRBV7-2; 11 positions agree with TRBD1. The sample was peripheral blood. The TCR sequence derives from a human donor in a cohort sampled during active COVID-19. In DNA, the CDR3 is TGTGCCAGCAGCTTAGAGGGGGACAGGGGGGTCTTC. Translating gives CASSLEGDRGVF. The entire variable domain, with the rest obtained from reference TRBV7-2 and TRBJ2-1, is as follows: GAGVSQSPSNKVTEKGKDVELRCDPISGHTALYWYRQSLGQGLEFLIYFQGNSAPDKSGLPSDRFSAERTGGSVSTLTIQRTQQEDSAVYLCASSLEGDRGVFGPGTRLTVL.